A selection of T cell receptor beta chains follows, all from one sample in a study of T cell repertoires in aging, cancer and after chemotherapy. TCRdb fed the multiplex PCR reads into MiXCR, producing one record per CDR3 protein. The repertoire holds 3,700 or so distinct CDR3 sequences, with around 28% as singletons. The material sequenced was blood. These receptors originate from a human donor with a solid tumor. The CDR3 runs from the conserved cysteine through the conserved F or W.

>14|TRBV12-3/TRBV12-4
CARNLMTGSHGYTF
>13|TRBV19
CASSTTGLGHPVF
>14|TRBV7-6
CASSLDQGSAEQYF
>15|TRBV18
CASSPPGLALNEQFF
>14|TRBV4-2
CASSLWGGGEKLFF
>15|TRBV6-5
CASSYWDREGGEQFF
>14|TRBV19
CASSIPQGSQPQHF
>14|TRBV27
CASATYSGANVLTF
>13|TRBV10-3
CAIRAGVNYGYTF
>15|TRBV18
CASSLTTNMNTEAFF
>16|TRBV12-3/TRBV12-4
CASSLRTGPNTGELFF
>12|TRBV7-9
CASSLGNEKLFF
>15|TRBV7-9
CASSTTDRGSYEQYF
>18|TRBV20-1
CSAPRVAGGPSPGNEQFF
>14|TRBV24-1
CATSDRGVVETQYF
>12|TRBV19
CASSPGGHTIYF
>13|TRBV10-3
CAISGGQWETQYF
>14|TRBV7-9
CASSPSPRNTEAFF
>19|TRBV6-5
CASSYSLPSGGSTYNEQFF
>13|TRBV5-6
CASSQDTYNEQFF
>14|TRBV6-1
CAVSRGGAQETQYF
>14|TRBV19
CASSVTSGGSEQFF
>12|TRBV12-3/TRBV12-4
CASSTPPNIQYF
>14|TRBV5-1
CASNPDRGNSPLHF
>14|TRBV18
CASSRGTSVETQYF
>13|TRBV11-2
CASSPGGGSSLHF
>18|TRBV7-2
CASSPERTSGGAGETQYF